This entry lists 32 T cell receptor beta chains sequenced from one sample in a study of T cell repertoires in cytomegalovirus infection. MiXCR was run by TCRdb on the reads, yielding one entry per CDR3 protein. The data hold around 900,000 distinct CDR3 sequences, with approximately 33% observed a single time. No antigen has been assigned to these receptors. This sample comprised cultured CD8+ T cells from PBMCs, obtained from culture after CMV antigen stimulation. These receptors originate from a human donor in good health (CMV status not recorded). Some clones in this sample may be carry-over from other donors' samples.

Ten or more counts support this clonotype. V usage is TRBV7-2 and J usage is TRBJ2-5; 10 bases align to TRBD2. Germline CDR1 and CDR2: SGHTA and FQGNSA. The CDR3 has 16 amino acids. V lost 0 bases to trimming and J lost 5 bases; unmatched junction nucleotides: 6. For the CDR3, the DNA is TGTGCCAGCAGCTTAGCGGTAGCGGGGGGCCGGGAGACCCAGTACTTC. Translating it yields CASSLAVAGGRETQYF.

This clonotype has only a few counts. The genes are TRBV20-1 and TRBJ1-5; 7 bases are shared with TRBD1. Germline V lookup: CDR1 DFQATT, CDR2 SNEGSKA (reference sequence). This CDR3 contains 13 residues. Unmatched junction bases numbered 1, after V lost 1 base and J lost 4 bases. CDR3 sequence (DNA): TGCAGTGCTAGAGCAGGGGGTAATCAGCCCCAGCATTTT. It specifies CSARAGGNQPQHF.

CDR3 sequence reads: CASRWVRDRAYNEQFF. The CDR3 bases are TGTGCCAGCAGATGGGTCAGGGACAGGGCCTACAATGAGCAGTTCTTC. This sequence joins TRBV27 and TRBJ2-1, with TRBD1 identical over 9 bases. This CDR3 spans 16 amino acids. Losses at the gene ends were 6 bases for V and 2 bases for J; bases not matched to a gene: 8. The germline V gene has CDR1 MNHEY and CDR2 SMNVEV (reference sequence).

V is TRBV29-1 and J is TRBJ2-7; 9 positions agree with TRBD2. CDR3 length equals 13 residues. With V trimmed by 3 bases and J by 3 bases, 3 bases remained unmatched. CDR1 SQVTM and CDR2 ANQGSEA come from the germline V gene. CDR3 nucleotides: TGCAGCGTTGACGGCGGGGGGGACTACGAGCAGTACTTC. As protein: CSVDGGGDYEQYF.

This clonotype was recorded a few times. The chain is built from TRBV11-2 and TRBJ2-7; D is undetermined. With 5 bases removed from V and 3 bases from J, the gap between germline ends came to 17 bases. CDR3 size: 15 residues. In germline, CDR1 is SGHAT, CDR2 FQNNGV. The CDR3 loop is CASSPPGHAFYEQYV. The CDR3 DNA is TGTGCCAGCAGCCCTCCGGGTCATGCGTTCTACGAGCAGTACGTC.

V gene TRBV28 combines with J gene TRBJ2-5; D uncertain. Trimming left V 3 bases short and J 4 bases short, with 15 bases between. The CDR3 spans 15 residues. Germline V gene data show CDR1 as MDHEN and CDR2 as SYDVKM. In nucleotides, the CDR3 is TGTGCCAGCAGTTTCGGGCAGCTTAATCGAGAGACCCAGTACTTC. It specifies CASSFGQLNRETQYF.

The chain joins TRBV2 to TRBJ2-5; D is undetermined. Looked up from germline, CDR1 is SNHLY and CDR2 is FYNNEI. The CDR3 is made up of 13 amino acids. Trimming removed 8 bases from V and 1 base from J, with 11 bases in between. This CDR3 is CASPASAQETQYF. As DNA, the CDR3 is TGTGCCAGCCCGGCGTCTGCCCAAGAGACCCAGTACTTC.

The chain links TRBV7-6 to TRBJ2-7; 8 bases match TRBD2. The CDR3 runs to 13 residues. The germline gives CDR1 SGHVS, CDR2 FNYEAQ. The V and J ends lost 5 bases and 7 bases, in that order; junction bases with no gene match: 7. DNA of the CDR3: TGTGCCAGCAGCCCAGCGGGGGCGGGGGAGCAGTACTTC. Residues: CASSPAGAGEQYF.

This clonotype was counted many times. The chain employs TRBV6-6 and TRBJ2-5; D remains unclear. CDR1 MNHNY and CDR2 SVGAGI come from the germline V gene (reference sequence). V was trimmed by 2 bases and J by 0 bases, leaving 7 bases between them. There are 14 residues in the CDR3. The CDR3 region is CASSYRRDQETQYF. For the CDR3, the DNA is TGTGCCAGCAGTTACAGACGGGACCAAGAGACCCAGTACTTC.

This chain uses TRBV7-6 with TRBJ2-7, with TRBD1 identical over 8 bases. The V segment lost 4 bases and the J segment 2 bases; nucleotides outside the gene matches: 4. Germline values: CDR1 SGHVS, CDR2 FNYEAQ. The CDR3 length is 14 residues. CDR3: CASSSQGAPYEQYV. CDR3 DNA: TGTGCCAGCAGCTCGCAGGGGGCCCCCTACGAGCAGTACGTC.

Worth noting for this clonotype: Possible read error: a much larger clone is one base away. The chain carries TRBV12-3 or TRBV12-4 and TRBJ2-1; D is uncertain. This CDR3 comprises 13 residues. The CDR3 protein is CASSLKSYNEPFF. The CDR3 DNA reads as TGTGCCAGCAGTTTAAAGTCTTACAATGAGCCGTTCTTC.

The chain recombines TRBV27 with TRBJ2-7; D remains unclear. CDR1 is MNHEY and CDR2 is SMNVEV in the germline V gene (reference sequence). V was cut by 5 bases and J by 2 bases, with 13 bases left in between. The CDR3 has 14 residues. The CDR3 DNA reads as TGTGCCAGCAGTCCCTCGGTGGGCACCTACGAGCAGTACGTC. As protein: CASSPSVGTYEQYV.

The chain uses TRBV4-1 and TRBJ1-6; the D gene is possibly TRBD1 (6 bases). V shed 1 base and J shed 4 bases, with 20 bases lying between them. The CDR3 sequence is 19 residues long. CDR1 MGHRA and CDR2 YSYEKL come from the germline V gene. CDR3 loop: CASSQGGVPRDTYNSPLHF. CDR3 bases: TGCGCCAGCAGCCAAGGGGGGGTGCCGCGGGACACTTATAATTCACCCCTCCACTTT.

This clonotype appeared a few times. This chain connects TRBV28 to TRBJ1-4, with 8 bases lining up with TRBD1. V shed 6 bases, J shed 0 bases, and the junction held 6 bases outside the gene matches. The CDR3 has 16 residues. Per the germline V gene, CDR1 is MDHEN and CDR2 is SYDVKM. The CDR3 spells CASRIGTGATNEKLFF. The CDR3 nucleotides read TGTGCCAGCAGGATCGGGACAGGCGCAACTAATGAAAAACTGTTTTTT.

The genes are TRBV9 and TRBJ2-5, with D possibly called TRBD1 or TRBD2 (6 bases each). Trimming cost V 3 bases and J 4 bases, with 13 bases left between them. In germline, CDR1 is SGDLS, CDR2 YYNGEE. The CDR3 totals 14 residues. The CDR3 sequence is CASSASGAVETQYF. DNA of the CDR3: TGTGCCAGCAGCGCCTCGGGGGCCGTAGAGACCCAGTACTTC.

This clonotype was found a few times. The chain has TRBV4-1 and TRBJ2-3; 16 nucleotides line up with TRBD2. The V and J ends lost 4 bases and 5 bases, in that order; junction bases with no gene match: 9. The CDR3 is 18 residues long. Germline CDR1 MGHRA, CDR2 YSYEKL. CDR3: CASSLEGLAGGPLDTQYF. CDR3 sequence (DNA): TGCGCCAGCAGCCTAGAGGGACTAGCGGGGGGGCCGCTAGATACGCAGTATTTT.

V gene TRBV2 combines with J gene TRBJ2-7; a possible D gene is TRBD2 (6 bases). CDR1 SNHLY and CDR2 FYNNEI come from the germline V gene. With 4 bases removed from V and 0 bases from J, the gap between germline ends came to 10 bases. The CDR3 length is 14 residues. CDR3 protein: CASSGDSGSYEQYV. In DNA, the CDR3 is TGTGCCAGCAGTGGGGACTCAGGCTCCTACGAGCAGTACGTC.

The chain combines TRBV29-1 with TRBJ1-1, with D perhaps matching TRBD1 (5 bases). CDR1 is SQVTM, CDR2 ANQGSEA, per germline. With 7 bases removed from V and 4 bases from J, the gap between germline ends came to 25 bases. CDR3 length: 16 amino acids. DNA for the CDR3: TGCAGCGCTATGAGACTTTCTACAGCCCAGGGCACTGAAGCTTTCTTT. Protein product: CSAMRLSTAQGTEAFF.

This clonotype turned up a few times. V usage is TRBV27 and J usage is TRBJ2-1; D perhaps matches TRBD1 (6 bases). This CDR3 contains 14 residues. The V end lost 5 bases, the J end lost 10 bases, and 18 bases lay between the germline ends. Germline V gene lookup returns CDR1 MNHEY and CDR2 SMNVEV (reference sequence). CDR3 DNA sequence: TGTGCCAGCAGTGGGACAAATTGGGGTCAAGAGCAGTTCTTC. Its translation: CASSGTNWGQEQFF.

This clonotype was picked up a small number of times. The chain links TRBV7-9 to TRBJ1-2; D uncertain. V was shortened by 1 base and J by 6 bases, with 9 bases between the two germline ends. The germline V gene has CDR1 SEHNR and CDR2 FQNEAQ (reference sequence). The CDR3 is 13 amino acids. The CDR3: CASSLGHNHGYTF. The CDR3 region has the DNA TGTGCCAGCAGCTTAGGACACAACCATGGCTACACCTTC.

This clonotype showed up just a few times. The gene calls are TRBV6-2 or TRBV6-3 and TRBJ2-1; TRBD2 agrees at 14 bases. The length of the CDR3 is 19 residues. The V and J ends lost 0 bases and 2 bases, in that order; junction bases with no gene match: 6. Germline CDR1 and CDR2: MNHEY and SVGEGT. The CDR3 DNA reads TGTGCCAGCAGTTACTCCCGGACTAGCGGGGGGCACACCTACAATGAGCAGTTCTTC. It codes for CASSYSRTSGGHTYNEQFF.

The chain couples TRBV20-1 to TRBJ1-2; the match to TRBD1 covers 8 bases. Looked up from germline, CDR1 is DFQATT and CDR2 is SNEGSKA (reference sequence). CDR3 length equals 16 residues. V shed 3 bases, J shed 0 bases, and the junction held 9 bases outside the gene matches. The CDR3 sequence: CSARTRGTGANYGYTF. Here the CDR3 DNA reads TGCAGTGCTAGGACCCGAGGGACAGGCGCTAACTATGGCTACACCTTC.

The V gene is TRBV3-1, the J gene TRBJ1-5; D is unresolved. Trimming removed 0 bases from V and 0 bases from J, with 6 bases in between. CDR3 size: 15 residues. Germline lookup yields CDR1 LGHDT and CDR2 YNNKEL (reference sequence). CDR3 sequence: CASSQDLVSNQPQHF. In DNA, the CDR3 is TGTGCCAGCAGCCAAGATCTGGTTAGCAATCAGCCCCAGCATTTT.

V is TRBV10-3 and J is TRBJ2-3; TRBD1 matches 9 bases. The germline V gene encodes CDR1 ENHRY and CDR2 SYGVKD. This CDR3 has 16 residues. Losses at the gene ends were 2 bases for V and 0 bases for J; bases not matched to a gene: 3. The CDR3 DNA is TGTGCCATCAGTGAGACCGGACAGGGGAGCACAGATACGCAGTATTTT. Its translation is CAISETGQGSTDTQYF.

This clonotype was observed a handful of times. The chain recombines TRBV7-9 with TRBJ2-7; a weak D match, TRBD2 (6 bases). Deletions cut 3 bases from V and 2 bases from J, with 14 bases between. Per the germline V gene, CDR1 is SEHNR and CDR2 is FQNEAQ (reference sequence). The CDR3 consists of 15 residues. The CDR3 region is CASSFPGTYTYEQYF. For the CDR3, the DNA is TGTGCCAGCAGCTTCCCCGGGACTTACACCTACGAGCAGTACTTC.

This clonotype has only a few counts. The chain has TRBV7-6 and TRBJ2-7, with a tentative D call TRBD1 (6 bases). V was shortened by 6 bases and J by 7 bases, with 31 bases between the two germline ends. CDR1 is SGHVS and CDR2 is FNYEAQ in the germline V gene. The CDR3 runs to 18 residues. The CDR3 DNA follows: TGTGCCAGCAGGACGGTGGGGGCTAACGATCTTCTGGGGTGTGAGCAGTACTTC. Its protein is CASRTVGANDLLGCEQYF.

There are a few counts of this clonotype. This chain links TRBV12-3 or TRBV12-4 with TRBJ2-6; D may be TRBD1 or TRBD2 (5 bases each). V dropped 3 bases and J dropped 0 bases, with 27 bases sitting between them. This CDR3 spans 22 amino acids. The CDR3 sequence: CASSFTVIRDARPTSGANVLTF. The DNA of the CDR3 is TGTGCCAGCAGTTTTACCGTCATTCGGGACGCAAGGCCTACCTCTGGGGCCAACGTCCTGACTTTC.

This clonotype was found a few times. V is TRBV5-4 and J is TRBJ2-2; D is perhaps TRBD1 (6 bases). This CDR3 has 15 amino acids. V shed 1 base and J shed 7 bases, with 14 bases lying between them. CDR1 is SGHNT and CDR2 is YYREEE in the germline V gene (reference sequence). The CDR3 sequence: CASSLIRGFLGELFF. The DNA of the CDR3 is TGTGCCAGCAGCTTGATCAGGGGCTTTCTCGGGGAGCTGTTTTTT.

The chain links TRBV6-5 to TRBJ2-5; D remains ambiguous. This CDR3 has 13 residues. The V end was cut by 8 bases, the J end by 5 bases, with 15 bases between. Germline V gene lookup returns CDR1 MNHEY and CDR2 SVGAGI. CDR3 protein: CASRANLWETQYF. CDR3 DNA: TGTGCCAGCCGAGCCAACTTATGGGAGACCCAGTACTTC.

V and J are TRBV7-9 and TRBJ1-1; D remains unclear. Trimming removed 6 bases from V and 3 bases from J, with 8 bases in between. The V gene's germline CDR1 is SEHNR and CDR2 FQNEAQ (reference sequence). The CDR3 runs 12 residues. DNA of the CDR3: TGTGCCAGCAGAAAGGGCCACACTGAAGCTTTCTTT. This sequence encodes CASRKGHTEAFF. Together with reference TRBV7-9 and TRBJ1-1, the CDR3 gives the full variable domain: DTGVSQNPRHKITKRGQNVTFRCDPISEHNRLYWYRQTLGQGPEFLTYFQNEAQLEKSRLLSDRFSAERPKGSFSTLEIQRTEQGDSAMYLCASRKGHTEAFFGQGTRLTVV.

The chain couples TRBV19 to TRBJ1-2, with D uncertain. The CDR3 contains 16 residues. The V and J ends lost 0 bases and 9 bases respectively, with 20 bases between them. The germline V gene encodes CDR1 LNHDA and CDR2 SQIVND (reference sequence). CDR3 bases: TGTGCCAGTAGTATAGATCTTGGCGCAATCCAGGAAAGCTACACCTTC. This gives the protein CASSIDLGAIQESYTF.

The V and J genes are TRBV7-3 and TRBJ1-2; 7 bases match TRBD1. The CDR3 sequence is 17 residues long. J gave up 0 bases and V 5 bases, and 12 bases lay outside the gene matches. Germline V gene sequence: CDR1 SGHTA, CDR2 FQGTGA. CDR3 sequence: CASSQADWDSTNYGYTF. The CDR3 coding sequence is TGTGCCAGCAGCCAAGCGGATTGGGACAGTACTAACTATGGCTACACCTTC.